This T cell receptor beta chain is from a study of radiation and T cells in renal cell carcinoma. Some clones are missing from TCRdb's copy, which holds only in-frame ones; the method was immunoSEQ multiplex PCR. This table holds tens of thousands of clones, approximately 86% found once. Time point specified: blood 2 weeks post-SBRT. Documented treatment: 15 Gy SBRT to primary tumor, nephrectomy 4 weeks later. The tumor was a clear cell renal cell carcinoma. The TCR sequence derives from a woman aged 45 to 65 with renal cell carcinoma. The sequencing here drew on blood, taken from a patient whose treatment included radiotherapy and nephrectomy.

CDR3 loop: CASSESANIQYF. The CDR3 DNA follows: TGTGCCAGCAGCGAGTCAGCTAACATTCAGTACTTC. The chain couples TRBV7-2 to TRBJ2-4; D call uncertain. The ends were cut back, 5 bases at V and 7 bases at J, with 9 bases in the middle. The CDR3 sequence is 12 residues long. Germline loops: CDR1 SGHTA, CDR2 FQGNSA. Combining the CDR3 with reference TRBV7-2 and TRBJ2-4 gives the whole variable domain GAGVSQSPSNKVTEKGKDVELRCDPISGHTALYWYRQSLGQGLEFLIYFQGNSAPDKSGLPSDRFSAERTGGSVSTLTIQRTQQEDSAVYLCASSESANIQYFGAGTRLSVL.